These T cell receptor beta chains were read from a single sample in a study of blood T cell repertoires in COVID-19. Here immunoSEQ multiplex PCR was the method, and the copy in TCRdb shows in-frame clones only, minus some. Of about 160,000 clones in the sample, approximately 84% are singletons; the top ten hold about 5%. The sample consisted of PBMCs or T cells enriched from blood (not recorded which). The receptors were sampled from a woman in her thirties or forties with acute COVID-19. Each CDR3 is given with its conserved first and last residue. A D gene is named only where the DNA matches it firmly.

j_call v_call d_call cdr3_nt cdr3_aa
TRBJ1-3 TRBV11-2 NA TGTGCCAGCGGCCGAGGGGGTGACACCATATATTTT CASGRGGDTIYF
TRBJ2-1 TRBV9 TRBD2 TGTGCCAGCAGCCCCTATAGCGGGAGAGGCTCCTACAATGAGCAGTTCTTC CASSPYSGRGSYNEQFF
TRBJ1-3 TRBV12-3/TRBV12-4 NA TGTGCCAGCAGTTTCCGGGGACAAAACACCATATATTTT CASSFRGQNTIYF
TRBJ2-7 TRBV5-1 TRBD2 TGCGCCAGCAGTCCTGGAGGACTAGCGGGTCCCTACGAGCAGTACTTC CASSPGGLAGPYEQYF
TRBJ2-1 TRBV7-9 NA TGTGCCAGCAGCTTATTAGACTTCGGCGGTAATGAGCAGTTCTTC CASSLLDFGGNEQFF
TRBJ2-1 TRBV27 TRBD1 TGTGCCAGCAGTTTGACAGGGGCCTACAATGAGCAGTTCTTC CASSLTGAYNEQFF
TRBJ2-1 TRBV5-1 TRBD2 TGCGCCAGCAGCTTGAGACTAGCTCCCAGTGAGCAGTTCTTC CASSLRLAPSEQFF
TRBJ2-7 TRBV19 TRBD1 TGTGCCAGTAGGGGCAGGGGGCACTACGAGCAGTACTTC CASRGRGHYEQYF
TRBJ2-5 TRBV5-6 TRBD2 TGTGCCAGCAGCTGGACCGGGACTAGCGGTCAAGAGACCCAGTACTTC CASSWTGTSGQETQYF
TRBJ2-2 TRBV10-2 TRBD1 TGCGCCAGCAGGACAGGGGTGGTCGCGAACACCGGGGAGCTGTTTTTT CASRTGVVANTGELFF
TRBJ2-2 TRBV5-1 NA TGCGCCAGCAGCTGGGGGCCTGGCGCGAACACCGGGGAGCTGTTTTTT CASSWGPGANTGELFF